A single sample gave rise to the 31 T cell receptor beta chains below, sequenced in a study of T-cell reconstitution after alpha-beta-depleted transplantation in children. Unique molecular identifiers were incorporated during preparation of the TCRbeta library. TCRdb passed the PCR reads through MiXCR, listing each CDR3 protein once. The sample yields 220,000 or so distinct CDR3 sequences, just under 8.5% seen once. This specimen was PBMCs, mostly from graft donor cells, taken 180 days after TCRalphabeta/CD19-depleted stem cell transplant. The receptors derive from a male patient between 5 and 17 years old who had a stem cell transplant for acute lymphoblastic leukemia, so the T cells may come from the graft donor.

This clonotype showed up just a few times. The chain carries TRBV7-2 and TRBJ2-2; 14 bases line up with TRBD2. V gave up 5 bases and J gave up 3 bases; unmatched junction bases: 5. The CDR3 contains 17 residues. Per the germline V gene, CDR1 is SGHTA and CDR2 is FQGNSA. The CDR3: CASSLRTSGGYTGELFF. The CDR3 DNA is TGTGCCAGCAGCCTCCGGACTAGCGGGGGGTACACCGGGGAGCTGTTTTTT.

The CDR3 bases are TGTGCCAGCAGGGAGAACCCGGGACTCCGTGGAGTCTACGAGCAGTACTTC. Its translation: CASRENPGLRGVYEQYF. The chain links TRBV27 to TRBJ2-7, with a possible D match to TRBD2 (6 bases). The germline V gene has CDR1 MNHEY and CDR2 SMNVEV (reference sequence). V was pared by 6 bases and J by 3 bases, with 24 bases between. The CDR3 consists of 17 residues.

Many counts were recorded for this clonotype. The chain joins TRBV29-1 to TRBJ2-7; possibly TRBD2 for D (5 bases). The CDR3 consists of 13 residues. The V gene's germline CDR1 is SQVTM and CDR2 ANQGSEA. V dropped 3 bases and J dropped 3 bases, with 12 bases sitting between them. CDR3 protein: CSVEERRGYEQYF. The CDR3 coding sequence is TGCAGCGTTGAGGAGCGGAGAGGCTACGAGCAGTACTTC.

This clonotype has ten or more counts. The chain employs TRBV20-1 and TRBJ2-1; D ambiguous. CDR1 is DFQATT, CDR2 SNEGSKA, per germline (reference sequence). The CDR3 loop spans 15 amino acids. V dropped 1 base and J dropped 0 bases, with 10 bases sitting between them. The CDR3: CSARALLSSYNEQFF. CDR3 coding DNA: TGCAGTGCTAGAGCCCTACTGAGCTCCTACAATGAGCAGTTCTTC.

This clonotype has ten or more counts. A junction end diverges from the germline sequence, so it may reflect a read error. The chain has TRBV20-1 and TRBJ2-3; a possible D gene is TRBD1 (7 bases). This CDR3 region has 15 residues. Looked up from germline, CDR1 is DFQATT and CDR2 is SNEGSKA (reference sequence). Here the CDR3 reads CIARGRGESTDTQYF. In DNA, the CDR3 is TGCATTGCTAGGGGCAGGGGGGAGAGCACAGATACGCAGTATTTT.

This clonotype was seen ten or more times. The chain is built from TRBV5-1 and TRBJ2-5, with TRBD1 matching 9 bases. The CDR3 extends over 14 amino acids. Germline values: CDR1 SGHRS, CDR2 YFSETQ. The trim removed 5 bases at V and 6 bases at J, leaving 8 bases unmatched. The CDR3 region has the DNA TGCGCCAGCAGGGGACAGGGCCCGGGACAGACCCAGTACTTC. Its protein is CASRGQGPGQTQYF.

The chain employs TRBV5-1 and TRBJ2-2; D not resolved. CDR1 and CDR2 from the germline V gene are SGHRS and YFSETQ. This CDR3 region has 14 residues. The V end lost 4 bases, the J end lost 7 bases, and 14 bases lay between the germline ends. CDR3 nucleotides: TGCGCCAGCAGCCCCGGGCAGGTCGGCGGGGAGCTGTTTTTT. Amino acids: CASSPGQVGGELFF.

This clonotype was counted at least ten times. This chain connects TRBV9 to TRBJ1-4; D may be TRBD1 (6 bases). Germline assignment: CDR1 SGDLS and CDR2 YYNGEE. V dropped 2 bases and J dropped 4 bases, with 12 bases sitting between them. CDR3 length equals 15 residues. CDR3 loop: CASSVGQSFNEKLFF. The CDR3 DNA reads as TGTGCCAGCAGCGTCGGACAGAGCTTTAATGAAAAACTGTTTTTT.

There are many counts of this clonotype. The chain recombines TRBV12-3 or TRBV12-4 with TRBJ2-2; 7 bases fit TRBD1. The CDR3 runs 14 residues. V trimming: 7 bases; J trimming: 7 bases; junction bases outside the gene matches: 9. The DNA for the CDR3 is TGTGCCAGCAATCGTCAGACAGGGAGCGGGGAGCTGTTTTTT. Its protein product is CASNRQTGSGELFF.

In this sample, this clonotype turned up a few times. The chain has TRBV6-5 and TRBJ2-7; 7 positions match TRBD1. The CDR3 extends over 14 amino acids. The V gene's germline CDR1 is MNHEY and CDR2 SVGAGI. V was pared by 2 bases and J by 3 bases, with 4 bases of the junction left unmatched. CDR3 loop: CASSYAQGIYEQYF. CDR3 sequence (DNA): TGTGCCAGCAGTTACGCACAGGGGATCTACGAGCAGTACTTC.

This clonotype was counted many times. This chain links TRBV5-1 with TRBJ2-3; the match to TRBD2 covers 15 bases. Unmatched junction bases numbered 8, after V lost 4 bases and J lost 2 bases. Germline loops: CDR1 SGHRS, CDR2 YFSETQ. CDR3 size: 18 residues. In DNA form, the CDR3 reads TGCGCCAGCAGCCCGGGACTAGCGGGGGGCCCGTTCACAGATACGCAGTATTTT. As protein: CASSPGLAGGPFTDTQYF. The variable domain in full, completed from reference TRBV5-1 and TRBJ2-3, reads KAGVTQTPRYLIKTRGQQVTLSCSPISGHRSVSWYQQTPGQGLQFLFEYFSETQRNKGNFPGRFSGRQFSNSRSEMNVSTLELGDSALYLCASSPGLAGGPFTDTQYFGPGTRLTVL.

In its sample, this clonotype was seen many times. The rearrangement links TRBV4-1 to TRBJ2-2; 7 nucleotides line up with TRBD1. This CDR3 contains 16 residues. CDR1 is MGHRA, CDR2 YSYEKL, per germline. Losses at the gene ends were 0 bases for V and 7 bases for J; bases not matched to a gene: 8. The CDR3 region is CASSQERGRSGGELFF. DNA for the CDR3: TGCGCCAGCAGCCAAGAAAGGGGGCGAAGTGGCGGGGAGCTGTTTTTT.

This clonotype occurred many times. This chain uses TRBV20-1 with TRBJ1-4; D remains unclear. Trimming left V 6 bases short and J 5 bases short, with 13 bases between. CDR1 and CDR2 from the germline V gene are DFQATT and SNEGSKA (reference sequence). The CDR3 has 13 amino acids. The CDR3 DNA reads TGCAGTGCCTTTTGGTCGGGAAATGAAAAACTGTTTTTT. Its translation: CSAFWSGNEKLFF.

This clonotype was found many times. The CDR3 loop is CASSLNAGEGEQYF. The CDR3 coding sequence is TGTGCCAGCAGCCTTAATGCAGGGGAAGGCGAGCAGTACTTC. This rearrangement joins TRBV7-9 to TRBJ2-7, with D possibly being TRBD1 (6 bases). This CDR3 spans 14 amino acids. The ends were cut back, 5 bases at V and 6 bases at J, with 17 bases in the middle. Germline V lookup: CDR1 SEHNR, CDR2 FQNEAQ (reference sequence).

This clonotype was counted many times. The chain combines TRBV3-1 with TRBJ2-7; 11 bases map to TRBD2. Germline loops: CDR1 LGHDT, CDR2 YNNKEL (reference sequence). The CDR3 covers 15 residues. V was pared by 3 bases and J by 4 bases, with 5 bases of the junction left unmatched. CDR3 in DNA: TGTGCCAGCAGCCAGGCTAGCGGGGGGTGGTACGAGCAGTACTTC. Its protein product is CASSQASGGWYEQYF.

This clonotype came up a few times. CDR3 protein: CAISARITIYEQYF. The DNA for the CDR3 is TGTGCCATCAGTGCCAGAATCACAATCTACGAGCAGTACTTC. The rearrangement uses TRBV10-3 and TRBJ2-7; the D is unclear. Trimming took off 4 bases at V and 3 bases at J, with 13 bases between the two ends. The germline V gene encodes CDR1 ENHRY and CDR2 SYGVKD. The CDR3 has 14 amino acids.

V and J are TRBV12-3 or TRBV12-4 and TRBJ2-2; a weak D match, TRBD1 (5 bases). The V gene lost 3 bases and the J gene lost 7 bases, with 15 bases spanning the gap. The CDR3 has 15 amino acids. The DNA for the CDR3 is TGTGCCAGCAGTTTTTTCCTGGGGCGGATCGGGGAGCTGTTTTTT. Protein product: CASSFFLGRIGELFF.

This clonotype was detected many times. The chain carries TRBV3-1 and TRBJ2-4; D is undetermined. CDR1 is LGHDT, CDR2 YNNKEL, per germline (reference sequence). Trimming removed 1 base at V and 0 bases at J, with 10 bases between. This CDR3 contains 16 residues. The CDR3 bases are TGTGCCAGCAGCCAAGGAAAATGGTCAGCCAAAAACATTCAGTACTTC. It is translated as CASSQGKWSAKNIQYF.

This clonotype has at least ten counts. The CDR3 bases are TGTGCCAGCAGCCGGATTAGCGGGAGGGGTTACAATGAGCAGTTCTTC. This translates into CASSRISGRGYNEQFF. The chain employs TRBV3-1 and TRBJ2-1; 11 nucleotides agree with TRBD2. The germline V gene has CDR1 LGHDT and CDR2 YNNKEL (reference sequence). The CDR3 spans 16 residues. The V gene end was trimmed by 4 bases and the J gene end by 4 bases; junction bases not matched to a gene: 6.

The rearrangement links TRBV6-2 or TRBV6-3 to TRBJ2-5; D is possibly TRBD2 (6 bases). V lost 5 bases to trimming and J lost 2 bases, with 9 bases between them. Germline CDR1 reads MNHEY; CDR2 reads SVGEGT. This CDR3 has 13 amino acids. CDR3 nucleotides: TGTGCCAGCAGTAAAGGGACTCAAGAGACCCAGTACTTC. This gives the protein CASSKGTQETQYF.

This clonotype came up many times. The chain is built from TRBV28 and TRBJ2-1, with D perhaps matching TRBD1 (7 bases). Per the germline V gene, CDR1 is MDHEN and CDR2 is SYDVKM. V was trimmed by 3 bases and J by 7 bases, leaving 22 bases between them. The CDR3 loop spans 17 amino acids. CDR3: CASSFQTRGGPTNEQFF. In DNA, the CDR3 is TGTGCCAGCAGTTTCCAGACTAGAGGGGGCCCTACGAATGAGCAGTTCTTC. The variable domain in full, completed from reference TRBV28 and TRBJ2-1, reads DVKVTQSSRYLVKRTGEKVFLECVQDMDHENMFWYRQDPGLGLRLIYFSYDVKMKEKGDIPEGYSVSREKKERFSLILESASTNQTSMYLCASSFQTRGGPTNEQFFGPGTRLTVL.

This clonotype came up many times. CDR3 sequence: CASSREGNGYTF. The DNA of the CDR3 is TGTGCCAGTAGTCGGGAAGGGAATGGCTACACCTTC. The rearrangement uses TRBV19 and TRBJ1-2; D is unresolved. The germline CDR1 and CDR2 sequences are LNHDA and SQIVND (reference sequence). V dropped 5 bases and J dropped 6 bases, with 10 bases sitting between them. The CDR3 contains 12 residues.

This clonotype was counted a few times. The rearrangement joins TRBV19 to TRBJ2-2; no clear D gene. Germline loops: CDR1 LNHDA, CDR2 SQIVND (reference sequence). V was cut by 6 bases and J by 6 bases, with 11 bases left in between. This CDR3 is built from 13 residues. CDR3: CASSPPGPGELFF. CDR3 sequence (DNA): TGTGCCAGTAGCCCCCCCGGGCCCGGGGAGCTGTTTTTT.

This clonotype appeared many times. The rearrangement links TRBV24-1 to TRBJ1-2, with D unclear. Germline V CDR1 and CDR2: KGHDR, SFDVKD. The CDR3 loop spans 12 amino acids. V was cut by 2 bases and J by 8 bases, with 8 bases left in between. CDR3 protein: CATSDYRGGYTF. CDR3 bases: TGTGCCACCAGTGATTATCGTGGGGGCTACACCTTC.

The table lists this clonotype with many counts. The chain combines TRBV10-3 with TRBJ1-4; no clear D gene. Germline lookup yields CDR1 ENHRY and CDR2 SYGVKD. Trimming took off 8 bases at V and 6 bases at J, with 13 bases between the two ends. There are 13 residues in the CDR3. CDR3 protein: CAIGSAAYEKLFF. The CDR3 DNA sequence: TGTGCCATCGGATCGGCGGCTTATGAAAAACTGTTTTTT.

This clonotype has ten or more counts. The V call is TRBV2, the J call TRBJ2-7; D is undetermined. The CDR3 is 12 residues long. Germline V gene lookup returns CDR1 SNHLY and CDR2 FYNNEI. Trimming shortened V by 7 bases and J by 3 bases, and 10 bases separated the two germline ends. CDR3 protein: CASKQDHYEQYF. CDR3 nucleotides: TGTGCCAGCAAGCAGGACCACTACGAGCAGTACTTC.

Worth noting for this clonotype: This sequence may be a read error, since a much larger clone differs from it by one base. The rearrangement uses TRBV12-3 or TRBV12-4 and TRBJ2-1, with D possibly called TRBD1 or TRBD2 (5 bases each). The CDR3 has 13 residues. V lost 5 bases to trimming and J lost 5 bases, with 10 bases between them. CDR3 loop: CASSRDADNEQFF. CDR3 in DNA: TGTGCCAGCAGTAGGGACGCTGACAATGAGCAGTTCTTC.

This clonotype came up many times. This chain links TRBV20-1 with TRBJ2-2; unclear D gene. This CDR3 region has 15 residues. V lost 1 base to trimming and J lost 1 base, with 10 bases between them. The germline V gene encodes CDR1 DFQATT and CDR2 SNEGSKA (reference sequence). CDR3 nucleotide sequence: TGCAGTGCTAGAGTCCTCTGGGGGAACACCGGGGAGCTGTTTTTT. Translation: CSARVLWGNTGELFF.

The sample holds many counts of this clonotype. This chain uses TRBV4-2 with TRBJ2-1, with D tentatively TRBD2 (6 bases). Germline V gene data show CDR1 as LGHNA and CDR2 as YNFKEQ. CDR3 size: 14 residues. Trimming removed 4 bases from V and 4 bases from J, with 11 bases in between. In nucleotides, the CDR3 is TGTGCCAGCAGCCGGGGGGTTGCGTACAATGAGCAGTTCTTC. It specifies CASSRGVAYNEQFF.

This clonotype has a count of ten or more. The CDR3 nucleotides are TGTGCCAGCAGCTCTTTCTGGGGCGCCGGGGAGCTGTTTTTT. This encodes CASSSFWGAGELFF. The V and J genes are TRBV7-2 and TRBJ2-2, with a possible D match to TRBD1 (5 bases). Per germline, CDR1 SGHTA and CDR2 FQGNSA. The CDR3 extends over 14 amino acids. Trimming took 4 bases from V and 6 from J, leaving 12 bases between them. Together with reference TRBV7-2 and TRBJ2-2, the CDR3 gives the full variable domain: GAGVSQSPSNKVTEKGKDVELRCDPISGHTALYWYRQSLGQGLEFLIYFQGNSAPDKSGLPSDRFSAERTGGSVSTLTIQRTQQEDSAVYLCASSSFWGAGELFFGEGSRLTVL.

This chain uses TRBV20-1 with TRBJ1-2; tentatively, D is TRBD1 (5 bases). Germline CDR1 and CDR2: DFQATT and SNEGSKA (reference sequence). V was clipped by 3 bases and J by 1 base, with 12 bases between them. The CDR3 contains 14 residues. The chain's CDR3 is CSASSWGINYGYTF. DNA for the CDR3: TGCAGTGCTAGCTCATGGGGGATTAACTATGGCTACACCTTC.